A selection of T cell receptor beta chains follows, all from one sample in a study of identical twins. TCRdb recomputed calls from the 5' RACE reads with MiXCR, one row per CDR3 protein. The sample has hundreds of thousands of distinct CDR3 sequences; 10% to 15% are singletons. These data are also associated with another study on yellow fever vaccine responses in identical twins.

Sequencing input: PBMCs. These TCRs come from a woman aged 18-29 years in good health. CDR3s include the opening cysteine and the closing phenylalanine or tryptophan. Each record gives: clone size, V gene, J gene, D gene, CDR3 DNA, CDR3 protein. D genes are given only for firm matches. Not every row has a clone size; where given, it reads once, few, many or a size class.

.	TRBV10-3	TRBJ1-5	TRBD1	TGTGCCATCAGGGACGAGACAGGGAATCAGCCCCAGCATTTT	CAIRDETGNQPQHF
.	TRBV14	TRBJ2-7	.	TGTGCCAGCAGCCGCAGCCGGGACTCCTTTTGGCACGAGCAGTACTTC	CASSRSRDSFWHEQYF
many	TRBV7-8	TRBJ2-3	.	TGTGCCAGCAGCCTAAGGGGGGCAGGGATCCCAGATACGCAGTATTTT	CASSLRGAGIPDTQYF
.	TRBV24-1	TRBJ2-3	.	TGTGCCACCAGTGATTCCCTCACAGATACGCAGTATTTT	CATSDSLTDTQYF
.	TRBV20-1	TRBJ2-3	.	TGCAGTGCTAGAGACCCGAGTATGTCAAGCACAGATACGCAGTATTTT	CSARDPSMSSTDTQYF
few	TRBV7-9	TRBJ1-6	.	TGTGCCACCACCCCCTCCCGGGGTCCAAATTCACCCCTCCACTTT	CATTPSRGPNSPLHF
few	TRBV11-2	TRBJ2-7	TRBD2	TGTGCCAGCAGCCCACCGGGACTAGCTCACTACGAGCAGTACTTC	CASSPPGLAHYEQYF
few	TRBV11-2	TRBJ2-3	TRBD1	TGTGCCAGCAGCAGACGAGGGACAGGTATCATTGACACAGATACGCAGTATTTT	CASSRRGTGIIDTDTQYF
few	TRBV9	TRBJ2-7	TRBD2	TGTGCCAGCAGCACAGGGACTAGCGGAGGATACGAGCAGTACTTC	CASSTGTSGGYEQYF
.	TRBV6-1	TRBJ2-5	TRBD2	TGTGCCAGCAGTCGGACTAGCGGGGGGGATAACCAAGAGACCCAGTACTTC	CASSRTSGGDNQETQYF
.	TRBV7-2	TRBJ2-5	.	TGTGCCAGCAGCGAGCCGGGACGCCAAGAGACCCAGTACTTC	CASSEPGRQETQYF
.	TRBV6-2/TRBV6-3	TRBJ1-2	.	TGTGCCAGCAGTTACGGGGGACGTGGCTACACCTTC	CASSYGGRGYTF
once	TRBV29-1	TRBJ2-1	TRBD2	TGCAGCGTTGTACTAGCGGGCCCCCTTTACAATGAGCAGTTCTTC	CSVVLAGPLYNEQFF
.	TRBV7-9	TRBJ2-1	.	TGTGCCAGCACCCAGGGTAGGAATGAGCAGTTCTTC	CASTQGRNEQFF
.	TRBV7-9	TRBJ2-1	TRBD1	TGTGCCAGCAGCTCCCGGGACAGGGTACGCAATGAGCAGTTCTTC	CASSSRDRVRNEQFF
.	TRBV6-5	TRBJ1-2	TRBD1	TGTGCCAGCAGTTCGGGACAGAGGGTGTTGACCCAGGGCTACACCTTC	CASSSGQRVLTQGYTF
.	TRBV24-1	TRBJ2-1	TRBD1	TGTGCCACCAGTGACCGGGACAGGGACGCCTACAATGAGCAGTTCTTC	CATSDRDRDAYNEQFF
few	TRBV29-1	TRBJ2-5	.	TGCAGCGTTGAATTGGCGGGGCTCCAAGAGACCCAGTACTTC	CSVELAGLQETQYF
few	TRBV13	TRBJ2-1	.	TGTGCCAGCAGCTTAGCCACTGTGAGACAGGGACTCTTGGTCTACAATGAGCAGTTCTTC	CASSLATVRQGLLVYNEQFF
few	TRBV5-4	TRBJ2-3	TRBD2	TGTGCCAGCAGCTTCATTAGCGGGGTGGGAGATACGCAGTATTTT	CASSFISGVGDTQYF